Presented here are 3 T cell receptor beta chains from one specimen sequenced in a study of T cell responses to AZD1222 COVID-19 vaccine. Assay used: immunoSEQ multiplex PCR; TCRdb lists only in-frame clones, some missing. The sample lists about 100,000 clones; roughly 90% were seen once. The input for sequencing was peripheral blood, taken 28 days after the second AZD1222 dose. These receptors all come from an adult who received the AZD1222 COVID-19 vaccine.

This clone is medium-sized. This rearrangement joins TRBV28 to TRBJ2-7, with TRBD2 matching over 12 bases. This CDR3 has 17 residues. V trimming: 0 bases; J trimming: 6 bases; junction bases outside the gene matches: 9. Germline V gene sequence: CDR1 MDHEN, CDR2 SYDVKM. In DNA, the CDR3 is TGTGCCAGCAGTTTATGGACCCTAGCGGGAGGGCCGGGCGAGCAGTACTTC. Translated: CASSLWTLAGGPGEQYF.

The chain employs TRBV5-4 and TRBJ2-7; 9 bases fit TRBD2. Trimming removed 4 bases from V and 3 bases from J; junction bases left unmatched: 11. The germline gives CDR1 SGHNT, CDR2 YYREEE (reference sequence). The CDR3 runs 16 residues. Here the CDR3 reads CASSPTSGRTHYEQYF. CDR3 coding DNA: TGTGCCAGCAGCCCGACTAGCGGCCGAACCCACTACGAGCAGTACTTC.

This clone was seen once. V usage is TRBV18 and J usage is TRBJ1-1; D is ambiguous. CDR3 length: 14 residues. V dropped 2 bases and J dropped 6 bases, with 13 bases sitting between them. Germline V gene data show CDR1 as KGHSH and CDR2 as LQKENI. The CDR3 bases are TGTGCCAGCTCACCAGCGGTCCGAGTCGCTGAAGCTTTCTTT. Protein: CASSPAVRVAEAFF.